These T cell receptor beta chains were read from a single sample in a study of CD8+CD57+ T cells in acquired aplastic anemia. A single record per CDR3 protein comes from TCRdb applying MiXCR to the reads. This sample carries hundreds of thousands of distinct CDR3 sequences, 56% of them seen once, and the ten largest clones take under 8.5%. Sequenced: sorted CD4+, CD8+, or CD8+CD57+ T cells (not recorded which) from PBMCs. Source of these receptors: a human donor with severe aplastic anemia or a healthy control (not recorded which). The CDR3 runs from the conserved cysteine through the conserved F or W. D genes are given only for firm matches. Not every row has a clone size; where given, it reads once, few, many or a size class.

CDR3 DNA,CDR3 protein,J gene,D gene,clone size,V gene
TGTGCCAGCAGTGAAGATGGGACAGGGGTAGGAGAGACCCAGTACTTC,CASSEDGTGVGETQYF,TRBJ2-5,TRBD1,.,TRBV25-1
TGTGCCAGCAGCGCCCACCTGGGGGGATCCACTGAAGCTTTCTTT,CASSAHLGGSTEAFF,TRBJ1-1,.,.,TRBV9
TGTGCCAGCAGCTTCAGGGGTTGGAGTTCACCCCTCCACTTT,CASSFRGWSSPLHF,TRBJ1-6,.,.,TRBV14
TGTGCCAGCAGTACCGGCGGGGAGAACACTGAAGCTTTCTTT,CASSTGGENTEAFF,TRBJ1-1,.,many,TRBV2
TGTGCCAGCAGCCAATACCTCCAAGAGACCCAGTACTTC,CASSQYLQETQYF,TRBJ2-5,.,.,TRBV7-2
TGTGCCAGCAGCCAAGATCGTCCTAGCGGGGGGGGTTACAATGAGCAGTTCTTC,CASSQDRPSGGGYNEQFF,TRBJ2-1,TRBD2,few,TRBV3-1
TGTGCCAGCAGCTTCCCCGGGACAGCTCTAACCCTCCACTTT,CASSFPGTALTLHF,TRBJ1-6,TRBD1,many,TRBV5-8
TGCGCCAGCAGCCACTTGACAGGGGTACCTGAAGCTTTCTTT,CASSHLTGVPEAFF,TRBJ1-1,TRBD1,many,TRBV5-1
TGTGCTATAGCGGGGGGTAGCGATACGCAGTATTTT,CAIAGGSDTQYF,TRBJ2-3,TRBD2,.,TRBV10-3
TGTGCCAGCAGTGTCAGAGCGGCGATCTCCTACAATGAGCAGTTCTTC,CASSVRAAISYNEQFF,TRBJ2-1,.,.,TRBV2
TGTGCCAGCAGCTTGTCTAAAGGGGGGGTCCTTAATGAAAAACTGTTTTTT,CASSLSKGGVLNEKLFF,TRBJ1-4,.,few,TRBV5-4
TGTGCCATCAGTAGCGGGGGGTACGAGCAGTACTTC,CAISSGGYEQYF,TRBJ2-7,TRBD2,.,TRBV10-3
TGTGCCAGCAGCCACGGACCTTACGAGCAGTACTTC,CASSHGPYEQYF,TRBJ2-7,.,.,TRBV7-9
TGTGCCACCAGTGTCGAACTAGCGGGGGTAAACACCGGGGAGCTGTTTTTT,CATSVELAGVNTGELFF,TRBJ2-2,TRBD2,.,TRBV24-1
TGTGCCAGCAGCGTAGGACAGGGATGGAGAGAGACCCAGTACTTC,CASSVGQGWRETQYF,TRBJ2-5,TRBD1,.,TRBV5-8
TGCAGTGCCCGGACTAGCGGACTTCAGAGAGATACGCAGTATTTT,CSARTSGLQRDTQYF,TRBJ2-3,TRBD2,.,TRBV20-1
TGCAGTGCGAGGGTGGCCCTCAAGACCTACGAGCAGTACTTC,CSARVALKTYEQYF,TRBJ2-7,.,.,TRBV20-1
TGTGCTAGCAGCTCGGAAGGTAGTCCCGAGCAGTACTTC,CASSSEGSPEQYF,TRBJ2-7,.,.,TRBV7-7
TGTGCCAGCTTGGGGACAGGGGTGTGGGAGCAGTACTTC,CASLGTGVWEQYF,TRBJ2-7,TRBD1,many,TRBV28
TGTGCCTGGAGTGTAGGGGGGTCCCATAATTCACCCCTCCACTTT,CAWSVGGSHNSPLHF,TRBJ1-6,.,many,TRBV30
TGCAGTGCTAGAGTAGGGAGTTCACCCCTCCACTTT,CSARVGSSPLHF,TRBJ1-6,.,many,TRBV20-1
TGCGCCAGCAGCTCGGCAGGTCCCTCTGGGGCCAACGTCCTGACTTTC,CASSSAGPSGANVLTF,TRBJ2-6,.,.,TRBV5-1
TGTGCCACCAGGCAGGACGAGCAATCAGCCCAAATCGATGAAAAACTGTTTTTT,CATRQDEQSAQIDEKLFF,TRBJ1-4,.,.,TRBV24-1
TGTGCCAGCAGCTTTGACCAGGGGGTAAACTATGGCTACACCTTC,CASSFDQGVNYGYTF,TRBJ1-2,TRBD1,many,TRBV7-8
TGTGCCAGCAGTGGCCGGGCCCACGCCTACGAGCAGTACTTC,CASSGRAHAYEQYF,TRBJ2-7,.,many,TRBV6-1
TGTGCCAGTAGTATGGGGGGCATGAACACTGAAGCTTTCTTT,CASSMGGMNTEAFF,TRBJ1-1,.,.,TRBV19
TGCAGTGCCACGAGCCACAGGGGTAGTGAAGCTTTCTTT,CSATSHRGSEAFF,TRBJ1-1,TRBD1,few,TRBV20-1
TGCAGAGCCCAGGGGGGCGACACTGAAGCTTTCTTT,CRAQGGDTEAFF,TRBJ1-1,TRBD1,.,TRBV20-1
TGTGCCAGCAGGGACACAGGGTCCGGGGCCAACGTCCTGACTTTC,CASRDTGSGANVLTF,TRBJ2-6,.,.,TRBV7-9
TGTGCCAGCGGGCTAGCGGGAGTCTATGAGCAGTTCTTC,CASGLAGVYEQFF,TRBJ2-1,TRBD2,once,TRBV7-9
TGTGCCAGCAGGACTTGGGACAGAAGATATAGCAATCAGCCCCAGCATTTT,CASRTWDRRYSNQPQHF,TRBJ1-5,TRBD1,many,TRBV5-8
TGTGCCATCAGTCTAGCCCGGGGCGACACTACAGATACGCAGTATTTT,CAISLARGDTTDTQYF,TRBJ2-3,.,many,TRBV10-3
TGTGCCAGCACCTTAACAGGGAACTATGGCTACACCTTC,CASTLTGNYGYTF,TRBJ1-2,.,many,TRBV12-3/TRBV12-4
TGCGCCAGCAGCCACGGCAGTCTCGACGGCTACACCTTC,CASSHGSLDGYTF,TRBJ1-2,.,.,TRBV4-3
TGTGCCAGCAGCTCAGGGACAGGGGATGACGAGCAGTACTTC,CASSSGTGDDEQYF,TRBJ2-7,TRBD1,.,TRBV7-9
TGTGCCAGCAGATGGTATGAGCAGTTCTTC,CASRWYEQFF,TRBJ2-1,.,.,TRBV2
TGTGCCACCAGCTACCGGACGGGGCCAAATTCACCCCTCCACTTT,CATSYRTGPNSPLHF,TRBJ1-6,.,few,TRBV15
TGTGCCAGCAGCTTAGTTGTACTAGCGGGGTCGGGAGAGACCCAGTACTTC,CASSLVVLAGSGETQYF,TRBJ2-5,TRBD2,few,TRBV7-8